This T cell receptor (beta chain) was captured in a study of breast tumors, draining lymph nodes, adjacent tissues. Study-level findings and limits: Findings are consistent with lymph node origin and intratumoral expansion of most tumor T cells. Tumor TCR diversity was below lymph nodes but above nontumor tissue. Tumor T cell lymph node origin was a supported hypothesis, not proven.

The CDR3 extends over 13 amino acids. V was clipped by 7 bases and J by 2 bases, with 12 bases between them. The germline CDR1 and CDR2 sequences are MNHNS and SASEGT. TCRdb independently ran MiXCR on the multiplex PCR reads; one entry per CDR3 protein. The data show 60,000 to 65,000 distinct CDR3 sequences, with less than 60% seen just once and roughly 20% held by the top ten. At least ten counts were recorded for this clonotype. What it binds is not known. A much larger clone is a single base away; this may be a read error. Sequenced: breast tumor tissue. The gene calls are TRBV6-1 and TRBJ2-7, with D maybe TRBD1 (6 bases). This sequence originates from a female donor with breast cancer. Some clones in this sample may be carry-over from other donors' samples. This CDR3 is CASIPGEPYEQYF. CDR3 DNA: TGTGCCAGCATACCAGGGGAACCCTACGAGCAGTACTTC.